Below, 9 T cell receptor beta chains from the same sample are listed, as sequenced in a study of OX40 agonist ivuxolimab in advanced cancers. This table comes from immunoSEQ multiplex PCR, and its TCRdb copy is limited to in-frame clones, with some not included. The sample lists 35,000 to 55,000 clones, roughly four fifths occurring once. Sequenced here: CD4+ or CD8+ T cells sorted from blood, sampled in a trial of the OX40 agonist ivuxolimab. Every receptor here comes from an adult with an advanced solid tumor such as melanoma, head and neck, liver or kidney cancer.

The J gene is TRBJ2-1, the V gene TRBV5-4; D remains unclear. This CDR3 is 14 amino acids long. Germline values: CDR1 SGHNT, CDR2 YYREEE (reference sequence). Trimming stripped 4 bases from V and 3 bases from J, with 11 bases between. The chain's CDR3 is CASSLKKVYNEQFF. The CDR3 DNA is TGTGCCAGCAGCCTGAAGAAGGTCTACAATGAGCAGTTCTTC.

The rearrangement uses TRBV18 and TRBJ1-1, with D possibly matching TRBD1 (6 bases). The CDR3 covers 15 residues. Germline values: CDR1 KGHSH, CDR2 LQKENI. Trimming took 2 bases from V and 5 from J, leaving 15 bases between them. The CDR3 sequence: CASSPSPARGTEAFF. CDR3 DNA sequence: TGTGCCAGCTCACCATCACCGGCGAGGGGGACTGAAGCTTTCTTT.

A single count supports this clone. The chain couples TRBV5-1 to TRBJ2-1, with D possibly TRBD1 on 6 matching bases. CDR1 and CDR2 from the germline V gene are SGHRS and YFSETQ. V lost 0 bases and J 3 bases, leaving 10 bases between the germline ends. The CDR3 runs to 15 residues. As DNA, the CDR3 is TGCGCCAGCAGCTTGGACAGGGTTGGCTACAATGAGCAGTTCTTC. Translating gives CASSLDRVGYNEQFF.

The V call is TRBV7-8, the J call TRBJ1-3; no reliable D call. The germline V gene encodes CDR1 SGHVS and CDR2 FQNEAQ. The CDR3 loop spans 15 amino acids. The ends were cut back, 1 base at V and 2 bases at J, with 9 bases in the middle. Here the CDR3 reads CASSLVAMAGNTIYF. CDR3 sequence (DNA): TGTGCCAGCAGCTTAGTCGCGATGGCTGGAAACACCATATATTTT. Using reference TRBV7-8 and TRBJ1-3 for the parts outside the CDR3, the full variable domain is GAGVSQSPRYKVAKRGQDVALRCDPISGHVSLFWYQQALGQGPEFLTYFQNEAQLDKSGLPSDRFFAERPEGSVSTLKIQRTQQEDSAVYLCASSLVAMAGNTIYFGEGSWLTVV.

This chain uses TRBV7-9 with TRBJ1-6; TRBD1 agrees at 9 bases. The V gene's germline CDR1 is SEHNR and CDR2 FQNEAQ (reference sequence). Germline trimming cut 1 base from V and 9 bases from J; bases unmatched to any gene: 4. The CDR3 runs 15 residues. For the CDR3, the DNA is TGTGCCAGCAGCTTAGTGGGACAGGGCGGTTCACCCCTCCACTTT. It specifies CASSLVGQGGSPLHF.

The V call is TRBV11-3, the J call TRBJ2-2; D call uncertain. Trimming shortened V by 2 bases and J by 0 bases, and 10 bases separated the two germline ends. Germline V gene lookup returns CDR1 SGHNT and CDR2 YENEEA. The length of the CDR3 is 16 residues. CDR3 in DNA: TGTGCCAGCAGCTTAACCCCTCTAGCGAACACCGGGGAGCTGTTTTTT. Translating gives CASSLTPLANTGELFF. The entire variable domain, with the rest obtained from reference TRBV11-3 and TRBJ2-2, is as follows: EAGVVQSPRYKIIEKKQPVAFWCNPISGHNTLYWYLQNLGQGPELLIRYENEEAVDDSQLPKDRFSAERLKGVDSTLKIQPAELGDSAVYLCASSLTPLANTGELFFGEGSRLTVL.

This clone was detected once. The chain combines TRBV11-2 with TRBJ2-5; D is ambiguous. Germline CDR1 is SGHAT and CDR2 is FQNNGV. There are 11 residues in the CDR3. Trimming removed 7 bases from V and 7 bases from J, with 10 bases in between. Here the CDR3 DNA reads TGTGCCAGCATGATCGGACGGACCCAGTACTTC. Translating gives CASMIGRTQYF.

This clone showed up just once. The genes are TRBV2 and TRBJ2-4, with D hard to call. Germline CDR1 is SNHLY and CDR2 is FYNNEI. Trimming pared 3 bases from V and 0 bases from J, leaving 12 bases between. This CDR3 is built from 16 residues. This chain's CDR3 is CASSDETLLAKNIQYF. The CDR3 bases are TGTGCCAGCAGTGACGAGACTCTACTAGCCAAAAACATTCAGTACTTC.

This rearrangement joins TRBV5-1 to TRBJ2-7, with D possibly being TRBD1 (6 bases). This CDR3 has 14 amino acids. V gave up 1 base and J gave up 0 bases, with 8 bases separating them. Germline V lookup: CDR1 SGHRS, CDR2 YFSETQ. DNA for the CDR3: TGCGCCAGCAGCTTGACGGACAGCTCCTACGAGCAGTACTTC. Amino acid sequence: CASSLTDSSYEQYF.